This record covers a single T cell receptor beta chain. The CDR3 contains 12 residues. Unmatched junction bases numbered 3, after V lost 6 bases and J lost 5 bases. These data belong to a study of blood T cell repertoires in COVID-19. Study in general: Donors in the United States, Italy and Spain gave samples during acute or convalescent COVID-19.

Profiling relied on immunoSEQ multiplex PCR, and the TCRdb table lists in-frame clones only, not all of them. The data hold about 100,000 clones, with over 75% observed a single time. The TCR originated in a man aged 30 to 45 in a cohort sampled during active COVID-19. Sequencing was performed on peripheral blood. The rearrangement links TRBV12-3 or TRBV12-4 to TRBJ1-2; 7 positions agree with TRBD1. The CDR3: CASSGTVYGYTF. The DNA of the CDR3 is TGTGCCAGCAGCGGGACAGTATATGGCTACACCTTC.